This T cell receptor beta chain was captured by sequencing in a study of shared clonotypes between healthy human individuals. Study-level background: Each donor contributed plates that comprised three CD4 naive, three CD4 memory, two CD8 naive and one CD8 memory. Study results and caveats: Even with large depth, rarefaction showed that sorted-subset sequencing was incomplete.

Donors were Caucasian adults residing in Nashville, Tennessee, USA. On this clone itself: The antigen is not known.

Repertoires were generated with immunoSEQ multiplex PCR, while TCRdb's copy carries only in-frame clones and drops some. The sample yields 300,000 to 350,000 clones, about 70% seen once. The junction had 10 bases not matched to a gene; V was cut back by 0 bases and J by 10 bases. The V gene's germline CDR1 is SGDLS and CDR2 YYNGEE. This CDR3 is built from 16 residues. Source material: memory CD4+ T cells sorted from blood. Subset reported: CD45RA-negative fraction. This chain joins TRBV9 and TRBJ2-1, with 10 bases fitting TRBD2. This TCR was recovered from a young man in good health. The DNA of the CDR3 is TGTGCCAGCAGCGTAGGGGTAGCGGGAGGAGCAAGGGAGCAGTTCTTC. Amino acid sequence: CASSVGVAGGAREQFF. The whole variable domain, filled in from reference TRBV9 and TRBJ2-1, reads DSGVTQTPKHLITATGQRVTLRCSPRSGDLSVYWYQQSLDQGLQFLIQYYNGEERAKGNILERFSAQQFPDLHSELNLSSLELGDSALYFCASSVGVAGGAREQFFGPGTRLTVL.